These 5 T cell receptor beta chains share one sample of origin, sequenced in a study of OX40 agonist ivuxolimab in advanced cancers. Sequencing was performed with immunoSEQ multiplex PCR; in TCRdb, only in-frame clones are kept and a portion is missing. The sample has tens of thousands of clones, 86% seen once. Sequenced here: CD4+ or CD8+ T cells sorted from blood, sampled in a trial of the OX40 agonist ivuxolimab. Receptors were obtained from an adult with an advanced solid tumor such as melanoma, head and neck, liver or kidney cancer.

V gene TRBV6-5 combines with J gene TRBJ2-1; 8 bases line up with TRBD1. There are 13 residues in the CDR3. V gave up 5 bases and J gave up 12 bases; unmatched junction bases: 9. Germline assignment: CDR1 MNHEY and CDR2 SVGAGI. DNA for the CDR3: TGTGCCAGCAGTCCGACAGGGGATTCTAGGCAGTTCTTC. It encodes CASSPTGDSRQFF.

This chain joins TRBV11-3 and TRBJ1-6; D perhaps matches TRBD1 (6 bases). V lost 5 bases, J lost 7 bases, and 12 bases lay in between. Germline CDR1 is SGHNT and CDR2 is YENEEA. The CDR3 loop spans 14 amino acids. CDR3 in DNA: TGTGCCAGCAGCCCCCGACAGGCCAATTCACCCCTCCACTTT. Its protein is CASSPRQANSPLHF.

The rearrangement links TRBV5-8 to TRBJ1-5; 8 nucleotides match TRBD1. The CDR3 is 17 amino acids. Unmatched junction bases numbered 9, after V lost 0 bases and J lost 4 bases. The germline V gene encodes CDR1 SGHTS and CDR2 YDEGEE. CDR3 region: CASSLAVPGQANQPQHF. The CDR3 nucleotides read TGTGCCAGCAGCTTGGCCGTCCCGGGACAGGCAAATCAGCCCCAGCATTTT.

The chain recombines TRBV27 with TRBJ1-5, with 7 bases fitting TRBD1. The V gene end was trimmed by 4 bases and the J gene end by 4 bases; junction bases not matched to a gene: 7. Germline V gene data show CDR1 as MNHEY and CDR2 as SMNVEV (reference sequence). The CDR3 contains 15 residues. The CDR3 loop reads CASSYGTVLNQPQHF. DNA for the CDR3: TGTGCCAGCAGTTACGGGACAGTTCTTAATCAGCCCCAGCATTTT.

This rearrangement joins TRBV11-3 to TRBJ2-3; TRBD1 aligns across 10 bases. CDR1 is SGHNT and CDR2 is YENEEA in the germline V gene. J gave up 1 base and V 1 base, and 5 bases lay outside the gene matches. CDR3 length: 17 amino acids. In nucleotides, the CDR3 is TGTGCCAGCAGCTTAGCCGGACAGGGGGGCGGCACAGATACGCAGTATTTT. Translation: CASSLAGQGGGTDTQYF.